These T cell receptor beta chains were read from a single sample in a study of T cells after posttransplantation cyclophosphamide. Clones were read by immunoSEQ multiplex PCR, and TCRdb kept only the in-frame ones, dropping some. The data show about 50,000 clones, approximately 94% seen once. The sequencing input was PBMCs. The receptors originated from a woman in her thirties in good health and a related stem cell transplant donor. Both conserved end residues are trimmed from each CDR3.

CDR3 length,J gene,V gene,CDR3 protein
18,TRBJ2-1,TRBV4-2,ASSQEDPAGALSSYNEQF
12,TRBJ1-2,TRBV25-1,ASSGGQGRLGYT
13,TRBJ2-7,TRBV6-1,ASSEAPGQGGEQY
13,TRBJ1-2,TRBV5-6,ASSLLVRDSYGYT
14,TRBJ2-1,TRBV2,ASRITLAGLHNEQF
9,TRBJ1-2,TRBV20-1,SAIWTTGYT
13,TRBJ1-4,TRBV7-6,ASSPTGITNEKLF
14,TRBJ2-7,TRBV4-1,ASAPGGRGPKGEQY
12,TRBJ1-1,TRBV7-9,ASSFPATNTEAF
13,TRBJ2-7,TRBV4-1,ASSSYSGPPYEQY
12,TRBJ2-3,TRBV6-5,ASSDTWGTDTQY
12,TRBJ1-3,TRBV7-9,ASNPDRGENTIY
14,TRBJ1-4,TRBV4-3,ASSQGTGRTNEKLF
12,TRBJ2-7,TRBV19,ASSIVWRTGEQY
14,TRBJ2-7,TRBV6-4,ASSDSTRGSPYEQY
13,TRBJ1-5,TRBV28,ASRTGGGGNQPQH
11,TRBJ1-1,TRBV7-8,ASRLRGVTEAF
12,TRBJ2-7,TRBV18,ASSPMAGEYEQY
13,TRBJ1-4,TRBV18,ASSPGVATNEKLF
11,TRBJ1-3,TRBV19,ASSIHSGNTIY
13,TRBJ1-1,TRBV12-5,ASGLATGRITEAF
15,TRBJ2-1,TRBV7-9,ASSPSTPTGGSNEQF
12,TRBJ2-7,TRBV4-3,ASSQDTGAYEQY
13,TRBJ2-1,TRBV6-4,ASSPLAGGPYEQF
12,TRBJ1-1,TRBV6-5,ASSYSGGKAEAF
13,TRBJ1-3,TRBV7-2,ASTRPRGEGNTIY
14,TRBJ1-2,TRBV4-3,ASSQDPPQSYYGYT
10,TRBJ2-7,TRBV18,ASSPAVGEQY
12,TRBJ2-7,TRBV9,ASSVGVAGNEQY
12,TRBJ2-7,TRBV5-5,ASSLATYSYEQY
12,TRBJ2-4,TRBV9,ASSPGTAENIQY
12,TRBJ2-5,TRBV4-1,ASSQEYASETQY
12,TRBJ1-2,TRBV6-5,ASSRGGMTYGYT
13,TRBJ1-2,TRBV28,ASSLAGHTNYGYT
12,TRBJ2-7,TRBV18,ASSPQQGVYEQY
11,TRBJ1-1,TRBV7-3,ASSFGGNTEAF
12,TRBJ1-3,TRBV28,ASSSTGEGNTIY
16,TRBJ1-3,TRBV13,ASSLEGQGRSAGNTIY
11,TRBJ1-1,TRBV19,ATLSEGRTEAF
12,TRBJ1-4,TRBV18,ASRDRPTNEKLF